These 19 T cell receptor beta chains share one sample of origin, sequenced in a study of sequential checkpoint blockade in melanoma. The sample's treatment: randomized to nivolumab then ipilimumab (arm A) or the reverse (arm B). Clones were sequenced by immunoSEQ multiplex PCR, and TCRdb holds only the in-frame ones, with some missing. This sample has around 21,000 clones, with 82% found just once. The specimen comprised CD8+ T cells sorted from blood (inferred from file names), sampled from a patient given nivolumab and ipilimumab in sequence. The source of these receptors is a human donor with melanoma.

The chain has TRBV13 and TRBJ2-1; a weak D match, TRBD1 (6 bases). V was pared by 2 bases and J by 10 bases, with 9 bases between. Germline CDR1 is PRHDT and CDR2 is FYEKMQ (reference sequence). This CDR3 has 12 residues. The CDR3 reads CASSLSGGEQFF. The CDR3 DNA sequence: TGTGCCAGCAGCTTAAGTGGGGGCGAGCAGTTCTTC.

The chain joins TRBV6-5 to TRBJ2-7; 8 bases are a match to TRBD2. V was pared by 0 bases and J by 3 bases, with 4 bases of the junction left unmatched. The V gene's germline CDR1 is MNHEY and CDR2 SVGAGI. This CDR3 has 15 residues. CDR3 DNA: TGTGCCAGCAGTTACTCCGGGACTAGGATCTACGAGCAGTACTTC. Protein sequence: CASSYSGTRIYEQYF.

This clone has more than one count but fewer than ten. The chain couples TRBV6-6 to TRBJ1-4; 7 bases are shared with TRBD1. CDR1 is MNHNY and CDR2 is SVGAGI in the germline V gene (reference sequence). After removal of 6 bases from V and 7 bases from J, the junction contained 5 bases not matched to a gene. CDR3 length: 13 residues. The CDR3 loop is CASSHRGGEKLFF. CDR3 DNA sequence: TGTGCCAGCAGCCACAGGGGCGGTGAAAAACTGTTTTTT.

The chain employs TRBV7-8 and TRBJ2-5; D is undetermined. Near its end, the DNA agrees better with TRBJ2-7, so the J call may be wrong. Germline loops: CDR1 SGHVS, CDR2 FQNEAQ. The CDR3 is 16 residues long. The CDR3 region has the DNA TGTGCCAGCAGCCGCCACTCAAATCGCCCCATCTACGAGCAGTACTTC. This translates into CASSRHSNRPIYEQYF.

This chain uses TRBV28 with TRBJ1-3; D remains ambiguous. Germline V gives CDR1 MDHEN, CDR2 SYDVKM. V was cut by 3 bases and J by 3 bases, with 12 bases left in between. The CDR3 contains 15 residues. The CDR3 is CASSLAGRSGNTIYF. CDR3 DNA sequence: TGTGCCAGCAGTTTGGCAGGTAGAAGTGGAAACACCATATATTTT.

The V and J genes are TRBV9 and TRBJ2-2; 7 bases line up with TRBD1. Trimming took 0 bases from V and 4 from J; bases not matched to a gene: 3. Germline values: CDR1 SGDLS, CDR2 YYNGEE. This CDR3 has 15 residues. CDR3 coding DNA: TGTGCCAGCAGCGTAGGACAGGGCCTCACCGGGGAGCTGTTTTTT. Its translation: CASSVGQGLTGELFF.

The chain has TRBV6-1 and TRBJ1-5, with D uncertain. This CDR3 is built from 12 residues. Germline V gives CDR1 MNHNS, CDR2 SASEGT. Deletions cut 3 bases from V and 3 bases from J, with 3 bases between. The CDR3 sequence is CASSDYNQPQHF. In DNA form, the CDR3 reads TGTGCCAGCAGTGACTACAATCAGCCCCAGCATTTT.

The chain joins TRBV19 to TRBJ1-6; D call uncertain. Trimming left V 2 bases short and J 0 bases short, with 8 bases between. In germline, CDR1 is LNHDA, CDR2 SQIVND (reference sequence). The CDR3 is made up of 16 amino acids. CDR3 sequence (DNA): TGTGCCAGTAGTATACGCGAGAGCTCCTATAATTCACCCCTCCACTTT. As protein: CASSIRESSYNSPLHF.

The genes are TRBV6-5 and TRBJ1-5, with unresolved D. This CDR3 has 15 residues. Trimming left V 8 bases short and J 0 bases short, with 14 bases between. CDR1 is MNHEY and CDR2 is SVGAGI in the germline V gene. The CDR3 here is CASRARGPSNQPQHF. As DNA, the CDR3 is TGTGCCAGCCGTGCCCGGGGTCCTAGCAATCAGCCCCAGCATTTT.

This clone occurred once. The CDR3 region is CASSPYSDRGGYTF. The CDR3 nucleotides read TGTGCCAGCAGCCCCTACTCAGACAGGGGTGGCTACACCTTC. The chain carries TRBV5-8 and TRBJ1-2; TRBD1 matches 8 bases. The CDR3 spans 14 residues. Losses at the gene ends were 4 bases for V and 7 bases for J; bases not matched to a gene: 9. The germline CDR1 and CDR2 sequences are SGHTS and YDEGEE.

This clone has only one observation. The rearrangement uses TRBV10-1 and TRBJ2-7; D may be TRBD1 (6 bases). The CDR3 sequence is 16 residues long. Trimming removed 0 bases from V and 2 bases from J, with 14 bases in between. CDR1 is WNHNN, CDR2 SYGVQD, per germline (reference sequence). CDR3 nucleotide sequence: TGCGCCAGCAGTGAGTCTGGGGGCAGCCAAGCCTACGAGCAGTACTTC. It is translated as CASSESGGSQAYEQYF.

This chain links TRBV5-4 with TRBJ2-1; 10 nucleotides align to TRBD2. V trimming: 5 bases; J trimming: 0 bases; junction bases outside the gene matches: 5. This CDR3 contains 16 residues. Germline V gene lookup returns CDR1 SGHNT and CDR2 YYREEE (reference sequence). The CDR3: CASRPSGGNSYNEQFF. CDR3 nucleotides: TGTGCCAGCAGGCCTAGCGGGGGCAACTCCTACAATGAGCAGTTCTTC. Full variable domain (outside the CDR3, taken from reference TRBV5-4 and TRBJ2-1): ETGVTQSPTHLIKTRGQQVTLRCSSQSGHNTVSWYQQALGQGPQFIFQYYREEENGRGNFPPRFSGLQFPNYSSELNVNALELDDSALYLCASRPSGGNSYNEQFFGPGTRLTVL.

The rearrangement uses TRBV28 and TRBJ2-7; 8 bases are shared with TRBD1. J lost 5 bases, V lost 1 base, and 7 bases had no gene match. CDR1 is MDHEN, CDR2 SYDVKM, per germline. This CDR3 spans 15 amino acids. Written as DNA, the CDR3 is TGTGCCAGCAGTTTATACCGACAGGGGCTCCACGAGCAGTACTTC. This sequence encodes CASSLYRQGLHEQYF. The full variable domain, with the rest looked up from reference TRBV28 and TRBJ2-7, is DVKVTQSSRYLVKRTGEKVFLECVQDMDHENMFWYRQDPGLGLRLIYFSYDVKMKEKGDIPEGYSVSREKKERFSLILESASTNQTSMYLCASSLYRQGLHEQYFGPGTRLTVT.

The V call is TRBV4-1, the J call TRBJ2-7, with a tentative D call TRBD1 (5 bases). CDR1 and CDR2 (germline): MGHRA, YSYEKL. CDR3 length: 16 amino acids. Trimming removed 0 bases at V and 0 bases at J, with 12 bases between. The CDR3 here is CASSQDRTRSSYEQYF. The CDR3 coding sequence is TGCGCCAGCAGCCAAGATCGGACAAGGAGCTCCTACGAGCAGTACTTC.

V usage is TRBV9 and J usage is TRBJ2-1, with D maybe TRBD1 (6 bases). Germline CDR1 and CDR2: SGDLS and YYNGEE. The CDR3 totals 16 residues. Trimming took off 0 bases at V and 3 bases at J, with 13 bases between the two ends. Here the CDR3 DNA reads TGTGCCAGCAGCGTAGAGGTTGCCAGGGGCTACAATGAGCAGTTCTTC. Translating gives CASSVEVARGYNEQFF.

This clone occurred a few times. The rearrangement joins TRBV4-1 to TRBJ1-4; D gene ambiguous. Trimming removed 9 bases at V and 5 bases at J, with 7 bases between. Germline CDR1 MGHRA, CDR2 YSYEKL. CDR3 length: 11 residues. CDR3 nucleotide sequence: TGCGCCAGTGGGGAGAATGAAAAACTGTTTTTT. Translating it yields CASGENEKLFF.

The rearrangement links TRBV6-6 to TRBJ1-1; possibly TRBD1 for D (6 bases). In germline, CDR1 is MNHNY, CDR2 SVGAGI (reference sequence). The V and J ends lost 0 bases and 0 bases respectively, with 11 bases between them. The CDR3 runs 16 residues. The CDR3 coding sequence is TGTGCCAGCAGTTACTCGGTCAGGGACATGAACACTGAAGCTTTCTTT. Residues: CASSYSVRDMNTEAFF.

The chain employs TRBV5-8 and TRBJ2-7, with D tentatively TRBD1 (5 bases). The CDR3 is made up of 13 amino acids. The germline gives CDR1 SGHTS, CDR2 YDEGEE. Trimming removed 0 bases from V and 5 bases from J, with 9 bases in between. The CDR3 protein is CASSLGQFHEQYF. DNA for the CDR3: TGTGCCAGCAGCTTGGGACAGTTCCACGAGCAGTACTTC.

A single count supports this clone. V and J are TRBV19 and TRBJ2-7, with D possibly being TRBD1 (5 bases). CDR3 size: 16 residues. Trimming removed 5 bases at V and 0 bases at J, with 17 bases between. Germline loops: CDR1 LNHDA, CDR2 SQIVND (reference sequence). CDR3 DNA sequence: TGTGCCAGTAGTCAATATATGGGGCCGAGCTCCTACGAGCAGTACTTC. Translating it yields CASSQYMGPSSYEQYF.